These 22 T cell receptor beta chains originate from one sample sequenced in a study of CD8 T cells in Susac syndrome. Random hexamers served to reverse transcribe about 0.45 to 1 ug RNA. TCRdb ran MiXCR on the immunoSEQ multiplex PCR reads and lists one entry per CDR3 protein. The sample has 130,000 or so distinct CDR3 sequences; 94% are singletons. The sequencing input was CD4+ T cells from PBMCs. The receptor source for this set is a human donor in good health.

V is TRBV20-1 and J is TRBJ1-1; the match to TRBD1 covers 7 bases. This CDR3 region has 12 residues. Per germline, CDR1 DFQATT and CDR2 SNEGSKA (reference sequence). V gave up 3 bases and J gave up 8 bases; unmatched junction bases: 6. CDR3 region: CSARGQPTEAFF. CDR3 bases: TGCAGTGCTAGGGGACAGCCTACCGAAGCTTTCTTT.

The gene calls are TRBV10-3 and TRBJ2-5, with a possible D match to TRBD1 (6 bases). This CDR3 spans 15 amino acids. The germline V gene encodes CDR1 ENHRY and CDR2 SYGVKD. Trimming took off 1 base at V and 3 bases at J, with 12 bases between the two ends. The CDR3 reads CAISELAGAKETQYF. In DNA, the CDR3 is TGTGCCATCAGTGAGTTGGCAGGGGCCAAAGAGACCCAGTACTTC.

In nucleotides, the CDR3 is TGTGCCAGCAGGATAGCGGGAGGGGAGACCCAGTACTTC. Amino acids: CASRIAGGETQYF. The genes are TRBV7-2 and TRBJ2-5; TRBD2 aligns across 11 bases. Trimming removed 6 bases from V and 5 bases from J; junction bases left unmatched: 2. Germline V CDR1 and CDR2: SGHTA, FQGNSA. CDR3 length equals 13 residues.

J is TRBJ2-7 and V is TRBV10-3; D remains ambiguous. CDR1 ENHRY and CDR2 SYGVKD come from the germline V gene. The germline V and J ends were trimmed by 6 bases and 6 bases, with 9 bases remaining between them. The CDR3 has 11 amino acids. CDR3 sequence: CAISFGREQYF. The CDR3 DNA is TGTGCCATCAGCTTCGGACGCGAGCAGTACTTC.

This sequence joins TRBV28 and TRBJ1-1; D is perhaps TRBD1 (5 bases). V lost 6 bases, J lost 7 bases, and 15 bases lay in between. The CDR3 loop spans 13 amino acids. Germline V lookup: CDR1 MDHEN, CDR2 SYDVKM. The CDR3 nucleotides read TGTGCCAGCAGCCCCCGACAGAAACGTGAAGCTTTCTTT. Translating it yields CASSPRQKREAFF.

This chain uses TRBV7-2 with TRBJ2-1, with 9 nucleotides matching TRBD2. After removal of 4 bases from V and 12 bases from J, the junction contained 10 bases not matched to a gene. The CDR3 runs 14 residues. Per the germline V gene, CDR1 is SGHTA and CDR2 is FQGNSA. The CDR3 bases are TGTGCCAGCAGCTCCGGGACTAGCATTTCCGGGCAGTTCTTC. Encoded protein: CASSSGTSISGQFF. The full variable domain, its missing parts supplied by reference TRBV7-2 and TRBJ2-1, is GAGVSQSPSNKVTEKGKDVELRCDPISGHTALYWYRQSLGQGLEFLIYFQGNSAPDKSGLPSDRFSAERTGGSVSTLTIQRTQQEDSAVYLCASSSGTSISGQFFGPGTRLTVL.

The chain has TRBV6-5 and TRBJ2-5; TRBD1 agrees at 7 bases. V trimming: 6 bases; J trimming: 5 bases; junction bases outside the gene matches: 9. The CDR3 has 14 residues. Germline V lookup: CDR1 MNHEY, CDR2 SVGAGI. CDR3 sequence: CASRHTGVRETQYF. The CDR3 coding sequence is TGTGCCAGCAGACACACAGGGGTAAGGGAGACCCAGTACTTC.

The J gene is TRBJ2-7, the V gene TRBV9; 10 positions match TRBD1. This CDR3 comprises 14 residues. CDR1 and CDR2 (germline): SGDLS, YYNGEE. With 2 bases clipped from V and 1 base from J, the junction kept 0 bases outside the gene matches. The CDR3: CASSVDRGSYEQYF. In DNA, the CDR3 is TGTGCCAGCAGCGTGGACAGGGGGTCCTACGAGCAGTACTTC.

The V and J genes are TRBV27 and TRBJ2-1, with TRBD2 as a possible D gene (5 bases). The CDR3 runs 12 residues. Germline V gene lookup returns CDR1 MNHEY and CDR2 SMNVEV (reference sequence). The V end was cut by 9 bases, the J end by 0 bases, with 6 bases between. The CDR3 DNA sequence: TGTGCCAGTACTAGCTCCTACAATGAGCAGTTCTTC. Translation: CASTSSYNEQFF.

In its sample, this clonotype was seen once. This chain connects TRBV18 to TRBJ1-3; tentatively, D is TRBD1 (6 bases). Germline values: CDR1 KGHSH, CDR2 LQKENI. V was clipped by 1 base and J by 0 bases, with 10 bases between them. The CDR3 covers 16 residues. The CDR3 is CASSPQTGLSGNTIYF. The CDR3 coding sequence is TGTGCCAGCTCACCACAGACAGGCCTCTCTGGAAACACCATATATTTT. The complete variable domain, with remaining parts taken from reference TRBV18 and TRBJ1-3, reads NAGVMQNPRHLVRRRGQEARLRCSPMKGHSHVYWYRQLPEEGLKFMVYLQKENIIDESGMPKERFSAEFPKEGPSILRIQQVVRGDSAAYFCASSPQTGLSGNTIYFGEGSWLTVV.

The V and J genes are TRBV12-3 or TRBV12-4 and TRBJ2-1; D may be TRBD2 (6 bases). CDR3 length: 14 residues. V gave up 3 bases and J gave up 7 bases, with 13 bases separating them. The CDR3 bases are TGTGCCAGCAGTTTGGATGTCCGGGAGAATGAGCAGTTCTTC. As protein: CASSLDVRENEQFF.

J is TRBJ2-5 and V is TRBV3-1; D unclear. Germline values: CDR1 LGHDT, CDR2 YNNKEL (reference sequence). V lost 0 bases, J lost 6 bases, and 11 bases lay in between. The CDR3 is 14 amino acids. The CDR3 DNA is TGTGCCAGCAGCCAAGATCTAGTTGCCCAGACCCAGTACTTC. It yields the protein CASSQDLVAQTQYF.

The rearrangement joins TRBV5-1 to TRBJ2-1; D may match TRBD1 or TRBD2 (5 bases each). The V end lost 2 bases, the J end lost 6 bases, and 9 bases lay between the germline ends. CDR1 SGHRS and CDR2 YFSETQ come from the germline V gene. The CDR3 contains 13 residues. CDR3 nucleotide sequence: TGCGCCAGCAGCTTCTTAGGGACCAATGAGCAGTTCTTC. This gives the protein CASSFLGTNEQFF.

This clonotype was seen only once. The V gene is TRBV9, the J gene TRBJ2-2; 8 bases fit TRBD2. The V gene's germline CDR1 is SGDLS and CDR2 YYNGEE. CDR3 length: 16 amino acids. The J segment lost 4 bases and the V segment lost 0 bases, leaving 5 bases of the junction unmatched. This CDR3 reads CASSVGSLAATGELFF. The CDR3 region has the DNA TGTGCCAGCAGCGTAGGGTCACTAGCGGCCACCGGGGAGCTGTTTTTT.

V gene TRBV4-2 combines with J gene TRBJ1-6; 7 bases are a match to TRBD1. Germline-derived CDR1 and CDR2 are LGHNA and YNFKEQ. The CDR3 extends over 16 amino acids. Losses at the gene ends were 3 bases for V and 7 bases for J; bases not matched to a gene: 9. CDR3 DNA: TGTGCCAGCAGCCAGGATCTTCAGGGGGACAATTCACCCCTCCACTTT. Amino acid sequence: CASSQDLQGDNSPLHF.

The chain uses TRBV7-2 and TRBJ2-7; TRBD1 might be the D (6 bases). Germline CDR1 and CDR2: SGHTA and FQGNSA. V lost 5 bases and J 2 bases, leaving 16 bases between the germline ends. This CDR3 spans 15 amino acids. The DNA of the CDR3 is TGTGCCAGCAGCCGCCGACAGGCTACTACCTACGAGCAGTACTTC. It translates to CASSRRQATTYEQYF.

This clonotype was picked up a small number of times. The chain uses TRBV19 and TRBJ2-1; D is unclear. The germline V and J ends were trimmed by 3 bases and 1 base, with 7 bases remaining between them. This CDR3 comprises 14 residues. Germline V lookup: CDR1 LNHDA, CDR2 SQIVND (reference sequence). CDR3 sequence (DNA): TGTGCCAGTAGTATTCCCGGATCCTACAATGAGCAGTTCTTC. Protein: CASSIPGSYNEQFF.

This chain links TRBV5-1 with TRBJ2-1; no definite D call. Germline V lookup: CDR1 SGHRS, CDR2 YFSETQ. This CDR3 is 15 amino acids long. Trimming pared 1 base from V and 5 bases from J, leaving 13 bases between. The CDR3 DNA reads as TGCGCCAGCAGCTTGCGGCCGACCTCTGACAATGAGCAGTTCTTC. This translates into CASSLRPTSDNEQFF.

The gene calls are TRBV7-2 and TRBJ2-7, with 10 nucleotides matching TRBD1. CDR1 is SGHTA and CDR2 is FQGNSA in the germline V gene. The CDR3 is made up of 15 amino acids. With V trimmed by 1 base and J by 2 bases, 2 bases remained unmatched. CDR3 nucleotides: TGTGCCAGCAGCTTAGGGGGACAGGGGACCTACGAGCAGTACTTC. As protein: CASSLGGQGTYEQYF.

V gene TRBV24-1 combines with J gene TRBJ2-1; 9 nucleotides line up with TRBD1. Germline trimming cut 1 base from V and 5 bases from J; bases unmatched to any gene: 5. The CDR3 is made up of 16 amino acids. Germline CDR1 reads KGHDR; CDR2 reads SFDVKD. CDR3 nucleotides: TGTGCCACCAGTGATTTCGGACAGGGGTCCCACAATGAGCAGTTCTTC. Amino acids: CATSDFGQGSHNEQFF.

The rearrangement uses TRBV4-1 and TRBJ2-3; D perhaps matches TRBD2 (5 bases). The CDR3 covers 16 residues. The germline gives CDR1 MGHRA, CDR2 YSYEKL. V dropped 4 bases and J dropped 4 bases, with 18 bases sitting between them. Here the CDR3 reads CASSLPPSRKADTQYF. Here the CDR3 DNA reads TGCGCCAGCAGCCTCCCACCTAGCAGGAAGGCAGATACGCAGTATTTT.

A single count supports this clonotype. The chain couples TRBV29-1 to TRBJ2-5; no reliable D call. The CDR3 totals 10 residues. The germline gives CDR1 SQVTM, CDR2 ANQGSEA. V was cut by 5 bases and J by 1 base, with 2 bases left in between. In DNA form, the CDR3 reads TGCAGCGTTCGCCAAGAGACCCAGTACTTC. Translation gives CSVRQETQYF.